The present TCR beta chain was sequenced within a study of monozygotic twins with inflammatory bowel disease. Notes on the study in general: For IBD patients, clonotypes shared with others were fewer than for healthy twins, especially with disease activity.

Blood was drawn once per donor, and each sample measured approximately 2.4 ml. A remark on this clonotype: Its matching antigen is unknown.

Each UMI harboured a 6-nucleotide sample barcode and was appended via template switching. TCRdb reprocessed the 5' RACE reads and keeps a single row for each CDR3 protein, giving no DNA. This repertoire includes over 100,000 distinct CDR3 sequences. The TCR originated in a human donor with ulcerative colitis or Crohn's disease, or a healthy co-twin of an affected twin (not recorded which). Sequencing was performed on blood.

The CDR3 region is CSVTKGRGTDTQYF. The genes are TRBV29-1 and TRBJ2-3; TCRdb's assignment of TRBD2 cannot be checked, as there is no DNA. The CDR3 covers 14 residues. In germline, CDR1 is SQVTM, CDR2 ANQGSEA.